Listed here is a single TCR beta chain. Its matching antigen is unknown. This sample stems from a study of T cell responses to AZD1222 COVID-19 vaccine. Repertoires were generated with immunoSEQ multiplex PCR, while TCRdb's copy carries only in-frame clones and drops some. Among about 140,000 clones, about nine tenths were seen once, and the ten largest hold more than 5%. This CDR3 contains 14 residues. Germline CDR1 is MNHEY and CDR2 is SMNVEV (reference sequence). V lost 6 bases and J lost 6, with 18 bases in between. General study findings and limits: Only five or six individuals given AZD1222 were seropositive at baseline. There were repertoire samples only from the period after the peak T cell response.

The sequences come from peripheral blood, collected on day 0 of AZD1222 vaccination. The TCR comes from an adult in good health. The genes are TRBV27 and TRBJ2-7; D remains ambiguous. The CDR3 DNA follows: TGTGCCAGCAGGATTAGTTCATACTGGGTCGAGCAGTACTTC. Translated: CASRISSYWVEQYF.